This entry concerns a single T cell receptor beta chain. What it binds is not known. This sample is drawn from a study of cytomegalovirus exposure and HLA in healthy donors. Study-wide background: Of all 400 or so donors who were genotyped, roughly 85% belonged to the Caucasian-associated ancestry cluster. General observations from the study: Most TCR sequences proved rare, with some public TCRs found in many donors. A later analysis showed that HLA-associated TCR beta chains had undergone more clonal expansion than equally common others.

13 Jbeta primers and 60 Vbeta primers were used for the PCR. The protocol was immunoSEQ multiplex PCR, while the TCRdb copy is restricted to in-frame clones and leaves out a portion. Seen here are around 130,000 clones, 70% observed once, and the top ten hold 1.6%. CDR1 and CDR2 (germline): MNHEY, SVGAGI. With 5 bases clipped from V and 10 bases from J, the junction kept 7 bases outside the gene matches. CDR3 length: 14 amino acids. This sequence joins TRBV6-5 and TRBJ2-1, with 11 bases matching TRBD2. The sequenced material came from PBMCs. The receptor's source is a woman in her twenties or thirties in good health and CMV-seronegative. CDR3 residues: CASSHSGRAREQFF. The CDR3, as DNA: TGTGCCAGCAGTCATAGCGGGAGGGCCAGGGAGCAGTTCTTC.